This T cell receptor beta chain was found in a study of PD-L1 blockade in urothelial cancer. The assay was immunoSEQ multiplex PCR, and TCRdb's table has in-frame clones only and misses some. The table has under 30,000 clones, roughly 84% seen once; the top ten hold 9.6%. This CDR3 contains 16 residues. The ends lost 0 bases at V and 7 bases at J; junction bases unmatched: 8. CDR1 is MNHEY and CDR2 is SMNVEV in the germline V gene (reference sequence). The sequence came from an older man with urothelial cancer. This chain links TRBV27 with TRBJ1-5, with 8 positions matching TRBD1. Sequencing was performed on PBMCs, taken around atezolizumab (anti-PD-L1) treatment. The CDR3 spells CASSLSAGGSAQPQHF. CDR3 bases: TGTGCCAGCAGTTTATCGGCAGGGGGCTCGGCGCAGCCCCAGCATTTT.